This TCR beta chain was identified during a study of blood T cell repertoires in COVID-19. This CDR3 comprises 16 residues. The V and J ends lost 3 bases and 3 bases respectively, with 14 bases between them. CDR1 and CDR2 (germline): SNHLY, FYNNEI. Here immunoSEQ multiplex PCR was the method, and the copy in TCRdb shows in-frame clones only, minus some. The sample lists around 200,000 clones; less than 90% were seen once. The sample was peripheral blood. The V and J genes are TRBV2 and TRBJ2-2; tentatively, D is TRBD1 (6 bases). The clonotype comes from a man between 65 and 80 years old with active or convalescent COVID-19. For the CDR3, the DNA is TGTGCCAGCAGTGAGGCTCAGGGGCCCTACACCGGGGAGCTGTTTTTT. Amino acid sequence: CASSEAQGPYTGELFF.